This TCR beta chain is from a study of shared clonotypes between healthy human individuals. Assay used: immunoSEQ multiplex PCR; TCRdb lists only in-frame clones, some missing. Here the sample spans millions of clones, about 95% being singletons. V lost 1 base, J lost 7 bases, and 2 bases stayed unmatched. The CDR3 covers 13 residues. Germline loops: CDR1 MGHDK, CDR2 SYGVNS. Naive CD8 cells comprised CD45RO-negative, CCR7-positively selected cells, excluding terminally differentiated effector memory CD45RA+ cells. Specimen: naive CD8+ T cells sorted from blood. The chain links TRBV25-1 to TRBJ2-3; TRBD2 matches 7 bases. The source is a man aged 18-30 years in good health. CDR3 residues: CASSEWGGYTQYF. The CDR3 DNA reads TGTGCCAGCAGTGAATGGGGGGGGTATACGCAGTATTTT.